Listed below are T cell receptor beta chains from one sample, sequenced in a study of metastatic and nonmetastatic thyroid tumors. From the PCR reads, TCRdb re-called clones with MiXCR. Of approximately 40,000 clones listed, 28% are singletons. Material: blood. These receptors all stem from a male donor with papillary thyroid cancer or a benign thyroid nodule (not recorded which). Some clones in this sample may be carry-over from other donors' samples. Each CDR3 is given with its conserved first and last residue. A D gene is named only where the DNA matches it firmly. Clone size is shown for a subset of rows, as once, few, many or a class of expanded clone.

-	TRBJ2-7	TRBD2	TRBV29-1	TGCAGCGTTCTCCTAGCGGGAGCCTACGATCAGTACTTC	CSVLLAGAYDQYF
-	TRBJ2-1	-	TRBV2	TGTGCCAGCAGTGACGCCGTGCCGGAGCAGTTCTTC	CASSDAVPEQFF
few	TRBJ2-7	-	TRBV9	TGTGCCAGCAGCGCCTTAGGGAGCTCCTACGAGCAGTACTTC	CASSALGSSYEQYF
many	TRBJ2-2	-	TRBV28	TGTGCCAGCAGTTTCAGAAGGGAGCTGTTTTTT	CASSFRRELFF
-	TRBJ2-3	-	TRBV5-1	TGCGCCAGCAGCTCCACCTACAGGGTATATACGCAGTATTTT	CASSSTYRVYTQYF
many	TRBJ1-1	-	TRBV2	TGTGCCAGCAGTGAAGCGGCAGGCCACACTGAAGCTTTCTTT	CASSEAAGHTEAFF
many	TRBJ2-3	TRBD2	TRBV3-1	TGTGCCAGCAGCCCCTCGGCTAGCGGGTCGGATACGCAGTATTTT	CASSPSASGSDTQYF
many	TRBJ2-3	-	TRBV15	TGTGCCACCAGCAGAGATCGGGTCGATACGCAGTATTTT	CATSRDRVDTQYF
-	TRBJ1-1	TRBD1	TRBV20-1	TGCAGTGCTACGAGGACAGGGGGCTTCGCGGGGACTGAAGCTTTCTTT	CSATRTGGFAGTEAFF
-	TRBJ1-1	-	TRBV6-2/TRBV6-3	TGTGCCAGCAGTTCCGACAGGCTCACTGAAGCTTTCTTT	CASSSDRLTEAFF
many	TRBJ2-5	TRBD2	TRBV3-1	TGTGCCAGCAGCCTCGGGACTAGCGGGGGAGAGACCCAGTACTTC	CASSLGTSGGETQYF
-	TRBJ2-7	-	TRBV9	TGTGCCAGCAATCGTGTTTTAGGACAGTACGACGAGCAGTACTTC	CASNRVLGQYDEQYF
-	TRBJ1-5	-	TRBV5-1	TGCGCCAGCAGCCCGGGGGGTTGGGGGGAGCCCCAGCATTTT	CASSPGGWGEPQHF
-	TRBJ2-6	-	TRBV2	TGTGCCAGCAGTGAAACAATCTCTGGGGCCAACGTCCTGACTTTC	CASSETISGANVLTF